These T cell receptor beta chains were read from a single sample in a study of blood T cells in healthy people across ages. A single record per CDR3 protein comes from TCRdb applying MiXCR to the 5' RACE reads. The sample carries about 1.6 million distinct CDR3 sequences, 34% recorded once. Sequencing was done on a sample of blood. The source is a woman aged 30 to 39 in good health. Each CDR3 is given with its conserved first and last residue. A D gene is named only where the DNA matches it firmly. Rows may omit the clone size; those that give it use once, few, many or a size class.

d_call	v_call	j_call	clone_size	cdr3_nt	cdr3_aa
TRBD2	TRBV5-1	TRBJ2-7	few	TGCGCCAGCAGCTTGACGGCTAGCGGGAGAATGTACGAGCAGTACTTC	CASSLTASGRMYEQYF
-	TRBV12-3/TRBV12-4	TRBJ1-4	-	TGTGCCAGCAGTTTAGGCAGGGAAAGGAATGAAAAACTGTTTTTT	CASSLGRERNEKLFF
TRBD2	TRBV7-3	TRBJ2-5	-	TGTGCCAGCAGCTTAGGGCGGGGGGACAAGACCCAGTACTTC	CASSLGRGDKTQYF
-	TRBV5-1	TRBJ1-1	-	TGCGCCAGTAAGAAAAACACTGAAGCTTTCTTT	CASKKNTEAFF
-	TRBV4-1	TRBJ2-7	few	TGCGCCAGCAGCCAAGAGGAGGGGGAATACGAGCAGTACTTC	CASSQEEGEYEQYF
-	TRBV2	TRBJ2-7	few	TGTGCCAGCAGTGTCCTGAGGGGGGAGCAGTACTTC	CASSVLRGEQYF
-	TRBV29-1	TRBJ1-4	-	TGCAGCGTCCGGCGGCAGGGTAATGAAAAACTGTTTTTT	CSVRRQGNEKLFF
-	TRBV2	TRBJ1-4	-	TGTGCCAGCAGATCGGGGGGATTTGAAAAACTGTTTTTT	CASRSGGFEKLFF
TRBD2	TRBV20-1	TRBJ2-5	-	TGCAGTGCTAGAGATGTTAGGACTAGCTTGGGAGAGACCCAGTACTTC	CSARDVRTSLGETQYF
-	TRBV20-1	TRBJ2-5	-	TGCAGTGCTAGAGATAACAGACAAGAGACCCAGTACTTC	CSARDNRQETQYF
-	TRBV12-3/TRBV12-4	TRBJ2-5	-	TGTGCCAGCAGTCCCGAATGGGTAGGGAATTCACAAGAGACCCAGTACTTC	CASSPEWVGNSQETQYF
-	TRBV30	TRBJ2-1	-	TGTGCCTGGAGTGTTATTCACAATGAGCAGTTCTTC	CAWSVIHNEQFF
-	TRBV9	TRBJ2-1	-	TGTGCCAGCAGCGTATACCGGGAGAGCTCCTACAATGAGCAGTTCTTC	CASSVYRESSYNEQFF
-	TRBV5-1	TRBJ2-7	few	TGCGCCAGCAGCTTTGGAGGCTGCGAGCAGTACTTC	CASSFGGCEQYF
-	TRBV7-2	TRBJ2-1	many	TGTGCCAGCAGCTTACGAGACTTAAATCATAGTGAGCAGTTCTTC	CASSLRDLNHSEQFF
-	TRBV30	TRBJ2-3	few	TGTGCCTGGAGTGCGGGAGAGGGGGCAGATACGCAGTATTTT	CAWSAGEGADTQYF
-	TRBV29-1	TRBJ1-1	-	TGCAGCGTTGTACCCGACAGGACCCACGACGCTGAAGCTTTCTTT	CSVVPDRTHDAEAFF
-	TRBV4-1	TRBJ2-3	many	TGCGCCAGCAGCCAGGCCTTTAACGACCGGAAAGATACGCAGTATTTT	CASSQAFNDRKDTQYF
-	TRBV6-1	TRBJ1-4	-	TGTGCCAGCAGTGTCAGGGCTGCAACTAATGAAAAACTGTTTTTT	CASSVRAATNEKLFF
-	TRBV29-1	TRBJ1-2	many	TGCAGCGCTCAGGGCCTTGGCTACACCTTC	CSAQGLGYTF
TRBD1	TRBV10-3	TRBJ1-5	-	TGTGCCATCAGTGAGCCGGGACAGGGGGCGGGACAGCCCCAGCATTTT	CAISEPGQGAGQPQHF
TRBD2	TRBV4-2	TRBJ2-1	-	TGTGCCAGCAGCAAGCGGGACTACAACAATGAGCAGTTCTTC	CASSKRDYNNEQFF
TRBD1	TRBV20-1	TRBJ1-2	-	TGCAGTGCCCGGACAGGGGGGAGCTCTGGCTACACCTTC	CSARTGGSSGYTF
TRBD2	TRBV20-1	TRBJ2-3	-	TGCAGTGCTAGAGATCAGCTTACGGGGGGGCGGGATACGCAGTATTTT	CSARDQLTGGRDTQYF
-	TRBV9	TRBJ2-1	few	TGTGCCAGCAGCGATCAGGACTCCCCGGGTTTGGATGAGCAGTTCTTC	CASSDQDSPGLDEQFF
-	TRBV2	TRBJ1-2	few	TGTGCCAGCAGTGAAGCGCTTAGGGTCGGCGACTATGGCTACACCTTC	CASSEALRVGDYGYTF
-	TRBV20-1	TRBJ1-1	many	TGCAGTGCCCTGAAGGGGGGGCCCACTGAAGCTTTCTTT	CSALKGGPTEAFF
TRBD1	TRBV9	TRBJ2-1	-	TGTGCCAGCAGCGGTGACAGGGGTCTCAATGAGCAGTTCTTC	CASSGDRGLNEQFF
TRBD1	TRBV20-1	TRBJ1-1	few	TGCAGTGCAACCAGGGGGCACACTGAAGCTTTCTTT	CSATRGHTEAFF
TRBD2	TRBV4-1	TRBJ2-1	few	TGTGCCAGCAGCCGACTAGCGGGAGAGAATGAGCAGTTCTTC	CASSRLAGENEQFF
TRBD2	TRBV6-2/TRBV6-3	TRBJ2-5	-	TGTGCCAGCAGTTACTCGTTAGCGGGGGGGCGTCAGACCCAGTACTTC	CASSYSLAGGRQTQYF
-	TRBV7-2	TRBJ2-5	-	TGTGCCAGCAGCTTAGTTGGGGGCGGCCGTCAAGAGACCCAGTACTTC	CASSLVGGGRQETQYF
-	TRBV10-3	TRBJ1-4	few	TGTGCCATCAGTGGGGGGTTTGCTGAAAAACTGTTTTTT	CAISGGFAEKLFF
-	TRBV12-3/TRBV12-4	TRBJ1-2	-	TGTGCCAGCAAAACCTTGCTCGACCCGGACTATGGCTACACCTTC	CASKTLLDPDYGYTF
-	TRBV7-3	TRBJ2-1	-	TGTGCCAGCAGTAATCAAAAGGGAGGCAGGTACAATGAGCAGTTCTTC	CASSNQKGGRYNEQFF
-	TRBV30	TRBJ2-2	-	TGTGCCTGGAGTGTAAATCCGGGGGACACCGGGGAGCTGTTTTTT	CAWSVNPGDTGELFF
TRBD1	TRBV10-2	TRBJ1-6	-	TGCGCCAGCAGTGAAGAGGACAGGGCGTATAATTCACCCCTCCACTTT	CASSEEDRAYNSPLHF
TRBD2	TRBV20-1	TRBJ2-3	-	TGCGGTGCTGCCACTAGCGGGAGGACAGATACGCAGTATTTT	CGAATSGRTDTQYF
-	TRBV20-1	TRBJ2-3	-	TGCAGTGCCCGCCGCGTAACTAGCACAGATACGCAGTATTTT	CSARRVTSTDTQYF
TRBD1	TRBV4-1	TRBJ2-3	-	TGCGCCAGCAGCCAAGAGTGGACAGGGACCACAGATACGCAGTATTTT	CASSQEWTGTTDTQYF
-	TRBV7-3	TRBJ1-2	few	TGTGCCAGCAGCTCCCTCCCTAACTATGGCTACACCTTC	CASSSLPNYGYTF
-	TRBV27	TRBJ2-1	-	TGTGCCAGCAGTTTCAACGGATACAATGAGCAGTTCTTC	CASSFNGYNEQFF
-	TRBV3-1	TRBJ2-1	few	TGTGCCAGCAGCCCAACAGACGGGGGAGAGCAGTTCTTC	CASSPTDGGEQFF
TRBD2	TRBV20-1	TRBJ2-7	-	TGCAGTGCAATAGCGGGAGAGTCCTACGAGCAGTACTTC	CSAIAGESYEQYF
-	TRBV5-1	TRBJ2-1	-	TGCGCCAGCAGCTTCGGCCCCTATAAGAATGAGCAGTTCTTC	CASSFGPYKNEQFF
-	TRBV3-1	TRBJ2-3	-	TGTGCCAGCAGCCAACGAACAAAGTCCTCGAGGGGTCTTGGCACAGATACGCAGTATTTT	CASSQRTKSSRGLGTDTQYF